Listed here are 17 T cell receptor beta chains from one sample, sequenced in a study of human T cells and chemical hapten exposure. Time point specified: pre-sensitization, week 0. Treatment: therapeutic diphenylcyclopropenone sensitization with weekly scalp DPC. Using its own MiXCR run on the RACE reads, TCRdb lists one record per CDR3 protein. This sample carries approximately 400,000 distinct CDR3 sequences, about 5.1% of them seen once, and the ten largest clones take roughly 2.6%. The sample in question was whole blood, obtained in connection with sensitization to the hapten diphenylcyclopropenone (DPC). Receptor source: a woman aged 50 to 65 with alopecia areata. Some clones in this sample may be carry-over from other donors' samples.

This clonotype was detected a few times. The rearrangement uses TRBV30 and TRBJ1-1; D is unclear. Germline-derived CDR1 and CDR2 are GTSNPN and SVGIG (reference sequence). The CDR3 is made up of 13 amino acids. V was shortened by 4 bases and J by 0 bases, with 9 bases between the two germline ends. CDR3 nucleotides: TGTGCCTGGATGGTGGGGTTGAACACTGAAGCTTTCTTT. Its translation is CAWMVGLNTEAFF.

This clonotype occurred many times. The chain links TRBV20-1 to TRBJ2-3; 7 bases line up with TRBD2. Germline CDR1 is DFQATT and CDR2 is SNEGSKA (reference sequence). Unmatched junction bases numbered 9, after V lost 3 bases and J lost 6 bases. This CDR3 is 14 amino acids long. CDR3 sequence reads: CSASVGGRTDTQYF. CDR3 sequence (DNA): TGCAGTGCTAGTGTCGGCGGGAGAACGGATACGCAGTATTTT.

This sequence joins TRBV12-3 or TRBV12-4 and TRBJ2-1, with a possible D match to TRBD1 (7 bases). V lost 5 bases, J lost 12 bases, and 23 bases lay in between. The CDR3 extends over 15 amino acids. CDR3 nucleotides: TGTGCCAGCAGTCCCGGCGGGACAGCTAGAGCCGGGCAGTTCTTC. It codes for CASSPGGTARAGQFF.

This clonotype showed up just a few times. This chain joins TRBV11-2 and TRBJ2-1; 12 bases map to TRBD2. Germline V lookup: CDR1 SGHAT, CDR2 FQNNGV. The CDR3 is 17 amino acids. The V segment lost 1 base and the J segment 9 bases; nucleotides outside the gene matches: 10. The CDR3: CASSLAHLAGGPGEQFF. The CDR3 DNA sequence: TGTGCCAGCAGCTTAGCCCACCTAGCGGGGGGGCCGGGTGAGCAGTTCTTC.

This clonotype came up many times. The V gene is TRBV4-3, the J gene TRBJ2-3; 10 bases are a match to TRBD2. The CDR3 extends over 20 amino acids. Trimming at V came to 4 bases and at J to 1 base, leaving 17 bases not matched to a gene. Germline V gene lookup returns CDR1 LGHNA and CDR2 YSLEER. The CDR3 reads CASSRAIPGLAEAGTDTQYF. The CDR3 DNA follows: TGCGCCAGCAGCCGAGCCATACCCGGACTAGCGGAGGCCGGCACAGATACGCAGTATTTT.

The chain combines TRBV12-3 or TRBV12-4 with TRBJ1-2; D is possibly TRBD1 (6 bases). The CDR3 runs 13 residues. V lost 8 bases, J lost 8 bases, and 18 bases lay in between. The CDR3 is CASYEGGPEGYTF. The CDR3 DNA reads TGTGCCAGCTACGAGGGGGGCCCGGAGGGCTACACCTTC.

This clonotype has a count of ten or more. The chain couples TRBV10-2 to TRBJ2-3; 14 bases align to TRBD2. V lost 4 bases to trimming and J lost 1 base; unmatched junction nucleotides: 1. This CDR3 has 16 residues. CDR1 is WSHSY and CDR2 is SAAADI in the germline V gene. The CDR3 region is CASSAGLAGGTDTQYF. The CDR3 bases are TGCGCCAGCAGTGCGGGACTAGCGGGGGGCACAGATACGCAGTATTTT.

This clonotype was detected ten times or more. The chain recombines TRBV6-5 with TRBJ1-2, with D tentatively TRBD1 (5 bases). Between the trimmed V and J ends, which lost 7 bases and 4 bases, there was a span of 13 bases. The CDR3 runs 13 residues. Germline assignment: CDR1 MNHEY and CDR2 SVGAGI. The CDR3 sequence: CASTNWGVYGYTF. CDR3 nucleotide sequence: TGTGCCAGCACAAACTGGGGGGTCTATGGCTACACCTTC.

The chain uses TRBV24-1 and TRBJ1-1, with no clear D. Trimming removed 8 bases from V and 5 bases from J, with 14 bases in between. The CDR3 is made up of 13 amino acids. Germline V CDR1 and CDR2: KGHDR, SFDVKD. The CDR3 DNA reads as TGTGCCACCACCACCCCGAGTGTGACTGAAGCTTTCTTT. This encodes CATTTPSVTEAFF.

This chain links TRBV30 with TRBJ1-1; D is unclear. This CDR3 has 14 residues. CDR1 is GTSNPN and CDR2 is SVGIG in the germline V gene (reference sequence). The V end lost 2 bases, the J end lost 1 base, and 11 bases lay between the germline ends. CDR3 coding DNA: TGTGCCTGGAGTACGTCTGGATGGAACACTGAAGCTTTCTTT. Translated: CAWSTSGWNTEAFF.

This clonotype showed up just a few times. The rearrangement joins TRBV14 to TRBJ2-1, with D unresolved. Trimming left V 0 bases short and J 0 bases short, with 12 bases between. Germline CDR1 and CDR2: SGHDN and FVKESK. The CDR3 sequence is 17 residues long. The CDR3 nucleotides are TGTGCCAGCAGCCAAGATCCGGCAACTCGCTCCTACAATGAGCAGTTCTTC. Residues: CASSQDPATRSYNEQFF.

This clonotype has ten or more counts. The V call is TRBV29-1, the J call TRBJ2-4; TRBD2 might be the D (6 bases). Germline CDR1 SQVTM, CDR2 ANQGSEA. Trimming left V 1 base short and J 6 bases short, with 10 bases between. This CDR3 spans 13 amino acids. CDR3 region: CSVEGQEGNIQYF. The CDR3 coding sequence is TGCAGCGTTGAAGGTCAGGAGGGAAACATTCAGTACTTC.

This clonotype turned up a few times. This chain connects TRBV7-9 to TRBJ1-3; D may be TRBD1 (5 bases). V gave up 3 bases and J gave up 2 bases, with 11 bases separating them. Germline CDR1 is SEHNR and CDR2 is FQNEAQ (reference sequence). The CDR3 is 15 amino acids. The CDR3 region is CASSLAGRTGNTIYF. CDR3 in DNA: TGTGCCAGCAGCTTGGCAGGGCGTACTGGAAACACCATATATTTT.

A few counts support this clonotype. The chain is built from TRBV18 and TRBJ1-4; 8 bases match TRBD1. This CDR3 has 15 residues. V lost 6 bases and J lost 2; bases outside the gene matches: 5. CDR1 and CDR2 from the germline V gene are KGHSH and LQKENI. The CDR3 sequence is CASSLRQGTNEKLFF. The CDR3 DNA reads TGTGCCAGCTCGCTACGACAGGGGACTAATGAAAAACTGTTTTTT.

The gene calls are TRBV20-1 and TRBJ2-7; D remains unclear. CDR1 is DFQATT, CDR2 SNEGSKA, per germline (reference sequence). Trimming shortened V by 7 bases and J by 0 bases, and 10 bases separated the two germline ends. CDR3 length: 12 amino acids. As DNA, the CDR3 is TGCAGTGTCAGCGCACCCTCCTACGAGCAGTACTTC. Translation gives CSVSAPSYEQYF.

The sample holds many counts of this clonotype. The CDR3 DNA follows: TGTGCCAGCAGCTTACGTACAGGGATTGGAGATACGCAGTATTTT. It encodes CASSLRTGIGDTQYF. The chain uses TRBV7-9 and TRBJ2-3, with a possible D match to TRBD1 (6 bases). The CDR3 is 15 residues long. Germline values: CDR1 SEHNR, CDR2 FQNEAQ (reference sequence). The germline V and J ends were trimmed by 2 bases and 5 bases, with 14 bases remaining between them. The full variable domain, completed using reference TRBV7-9 and TRBJ2-3, is DTGVSQNPRHKITKRGQNVTFRCDPISEHNRLYWYRQTLGQGPEFLTYFQNEAQLEKSRLLSDRFSAERPKGSFSTLEIQRTEQGDSAMYLCASSLRTGIGDTQYFGPGTRLTVL.

This clonotype has more than one count but fewer than ten. J is TRBJ1-1 and V is TRBV27; 7 bases fit TRBD1. Germline V CDR1 and CDR2: MNHEY, SMNVEV (reference sequence). The length of the CDR3 is 14 residues. V shed 7 bases, J shed 8 bases, and the junction held 13 bases outside the gene matches. The CDR3 DNA follows: TGTGCCAGCAATTTTAGACAGGGTTGGGACGAAGCTTTCTTT. Amino acids: CASNFRQGWDEAFF.